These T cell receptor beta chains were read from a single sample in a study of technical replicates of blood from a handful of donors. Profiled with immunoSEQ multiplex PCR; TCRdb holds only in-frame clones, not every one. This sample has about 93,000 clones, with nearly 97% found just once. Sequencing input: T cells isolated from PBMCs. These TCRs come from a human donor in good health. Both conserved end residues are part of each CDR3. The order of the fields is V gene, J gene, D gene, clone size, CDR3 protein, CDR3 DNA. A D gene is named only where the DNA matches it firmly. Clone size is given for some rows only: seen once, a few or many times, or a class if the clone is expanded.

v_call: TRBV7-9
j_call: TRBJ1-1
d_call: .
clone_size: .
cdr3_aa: CASSQRENTEAFF
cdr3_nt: TGTGCCAGCAGCCAACGAGAGAACACTGAAGCTTTCTTT

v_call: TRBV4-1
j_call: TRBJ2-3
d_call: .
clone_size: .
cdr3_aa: CASSQPTDTQYF
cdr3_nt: TGCGCCAGCAGCCAACCTACAGATACGCAGTATTTT

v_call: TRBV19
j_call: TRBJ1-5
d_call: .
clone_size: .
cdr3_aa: CASSRYRDKNQPQHF
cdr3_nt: TGTGCCAGTAGTCGTTACCGGGACAAAAATCAGCCCCAGCATTTT

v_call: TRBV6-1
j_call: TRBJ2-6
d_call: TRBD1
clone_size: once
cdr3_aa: CASSAGQGVWANVLTF
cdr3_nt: TGTGCCAGCAGTGCAGGACAGGGGGTCTGGGCCAACGTCCTGACTTTC

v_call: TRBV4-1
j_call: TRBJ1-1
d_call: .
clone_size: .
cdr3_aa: CASSQGRYITFF
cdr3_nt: TGCGCCAGCAGCCAAGGGAGGTATATAACTTTCTTT

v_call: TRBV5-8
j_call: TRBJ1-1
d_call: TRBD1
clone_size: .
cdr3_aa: CARTTYGTGGTEAFF
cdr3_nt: TGTGCCAGAACAACTTACGGGACAGGGGGAACTGAAGCTTTCTTT

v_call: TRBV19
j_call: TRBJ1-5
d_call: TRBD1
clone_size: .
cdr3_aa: CASSRRDRDNQPQHF
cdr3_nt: TGTGCCAGTAGTCGCCGGGACAGAGACAATCAGCCCCAGCATTTT

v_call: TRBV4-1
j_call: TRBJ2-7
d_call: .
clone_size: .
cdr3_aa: CASSQDRGTGEQYF
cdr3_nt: TGCGCCAGCAGCCAAGATCGGGGGACGGGGGAGCAGTACTTC

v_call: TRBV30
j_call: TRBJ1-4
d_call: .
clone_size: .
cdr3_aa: CAWNLGGNEKLFF
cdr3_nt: TGTGCCTGGAACCTGGGGGGAAACGAAAAACTGTTTTTT

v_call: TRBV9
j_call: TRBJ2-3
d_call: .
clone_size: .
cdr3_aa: CASSVVSGSSDTQYF
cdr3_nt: TGTGCCAGCAGCGTAGTTTCAGGATCGTCGGATACGCAGTATTTT

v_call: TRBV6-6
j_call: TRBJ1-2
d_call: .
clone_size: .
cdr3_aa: CASSYVRRGYTF
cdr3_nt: TGTGCCAGCAGTTACGTCCGTCGTGGCTACACCTTC

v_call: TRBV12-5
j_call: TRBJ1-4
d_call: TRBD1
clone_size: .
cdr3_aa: CASGSTLGTGNGREKLFF
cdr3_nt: TGTGCTAGTGGTTCGACGTTGGGGACAGGGAACGGGCGTGAAAAACTGTTTTTT

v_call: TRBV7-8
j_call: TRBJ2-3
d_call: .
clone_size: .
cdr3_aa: CASSLEDGSGADTQYF
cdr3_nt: TGTGCCAGCAGCTTGGAGGACGGATCTGGGGCAGATACGCAGTATTTT

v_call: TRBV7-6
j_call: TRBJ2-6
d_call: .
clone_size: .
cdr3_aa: CASSLAGALSGANVLTF
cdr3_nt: TGTGCCAGCAGCTTAGCGGGGGCACTCTCTGGGGCCAACGTCCTGACTTTC

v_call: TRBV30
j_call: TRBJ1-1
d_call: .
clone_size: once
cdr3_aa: CAWRPLGDGTEAFF
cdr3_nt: TGTGCTTGGCGTCCTTTGGGCGATGGCACTGAAGCTTTCTTT

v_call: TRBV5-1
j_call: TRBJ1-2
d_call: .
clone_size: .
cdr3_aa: CASSLAGYGYTF
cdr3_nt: TGCGCCAGCAGCTTGGCGGGGTATGGCTACACCTTC

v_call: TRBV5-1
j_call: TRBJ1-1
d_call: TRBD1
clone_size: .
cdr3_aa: CASSPGTGAEGTEAFF
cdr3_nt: TGCGCCAGCAGCCCCGGGACAGGGGCCGAGGGCACTGAAGCTTTCTTT

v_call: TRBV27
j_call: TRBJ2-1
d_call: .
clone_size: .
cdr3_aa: CASSNRLGMLRNEQFF
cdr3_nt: TGTGCCAGCAGTAACCGACTAGGGATGCTTCGCAATGAGCAGTTCTTC

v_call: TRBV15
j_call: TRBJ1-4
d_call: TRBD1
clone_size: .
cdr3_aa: CATSRDRDRGPEKLFF
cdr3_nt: TGTGCCACCAGCAGAGATCGGGACAGGGGGCCTGAAAAACTGTTTTTT

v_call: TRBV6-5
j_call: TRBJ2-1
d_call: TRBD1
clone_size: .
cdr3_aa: CASSSTGTGSANEQFF
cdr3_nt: TGTGCCAGCAGTTCCACCGGGACAGGGAGCGCGAATGAGCAGTTCTTC